This T cell receptor (beta chain) came from a study of blood T cell repertoires in COVID-19. Turning to the study itself: There were acute and convalescent COVID-19 samples, and they came from the United States, Italy and Spain. In each case, the material was cDNA or gDNA derived from T cells, B-cell-depleted T cells, or PBMCs.

Germline V gene sequence: CDR1 MNHEY, CDR2 SVGAGI. The length of the CDR3 is 12 residues. Trimming stripped 8 bases from V and 6 bases from J, with 13 bases between. Some clones are missing from TCRdb's copy, which holds only in-frame ones; the method was immunoSEQ multiplex PCR. Here the sample spans fewer than 200,000 clones, roughly 78% being singletons. Seattle patients were enrolled during active infection and followed longitudinally. The chain carries TRBV6-5 and TRBJ1-1; D unresolved. The sequence came from a woman aged 60 to 75 with COVID-19, enrolled during active disease. The sample was peripheral blood. The CDR3 nucleotides read TGTGCCAGCGGGAGTAGTTTAGCTGAAGCTTTCTTT. Translating it yields CASGSSLAEAFF.